The 24 T cell receptor beta chains in this list originate from one sample, sequenced in a study of cytomegalovirus exposure and HLA in healthy donors (dated by TCRdb to 2016 to 2017). The protocol used for the library was the immunoSEQ multiplex PCR assay. A mixture of 60 forward primers for TCR Vbeta segments and 13 reverse primers for TCR Jbeta segments was used in the multiplex PCR. Held by TCRdb, this immuneACCESS table contains in-frame sequences only and omits some clones. Under half of the omission traces to an unresolved V gene where checked; the cause of the rest is unknown. For this sample the table gives about 140,000 clones, of which 82% were detected only once. The top ten clonotypes cover roughly 1.4% of the sample. The source material was PBMCs. These receptor sequences come from a young man in good health and CMV-seropositive.

The genes are TRBV5-4 and TRBJ2-5; D is unclear. Trimming cost V 2 bases and J 5 bases, with 10 bases left between them. The CDR3 covers 13 residues. Per the germline V gene, CDR1 is SGHNT and CDR2 is YYREEE (reference sequence). CDR3 protein: CASSFLPRETQYF. The CDR3 region has the DNA TGTGCCAGCAGCTTCCTGCCCAGGGAGACCCAGTACTTC.

V and J are TRBV28 and TRBJ2-4, with TRBD2 matching 10 bases. CDR3 size: 19 residues. Germline V lookup: CDR1 MDHEN, CDR2 SYDVKM. V trimming: 3 bases; J trimming: 1 base; junction bases outside the gene matches: 12. The CDR3 is CASSFFRLAGEGAKNIQYF. The DNA of the CDR3 is TGTGCCAGCAGTTTTTTCCGCCTAGCGGGAGAGGGGGCCAAAAACATTCAGTACTTC. Full variable domain (remainder filled in from reference TRBV28 and TRBJ2-4): DVKVTQSSRYLVKRTGEKVFLECVQDMDHENMFWYRQDPGLGLRLIYFSYDVKMKEKGDIPEGYSVSREKKERFSLILESASTNQTSMYLCASSFFRLAGEGAKNIQYFGAGTRLSVL.

The rearrangement joins TRBV15 to TRBJ1-5; D gene ambiguous. This CDR3 is 14 amino acids long. Trimming took off 1 base at V and 6 bases at J, with 10 bases between the two ends. CDR1 and CDR2 (germline): LNHNV, YYDKDF (reference sequence). Written as DNA, the CDR3 is TGTGCCACCAGCAGAGTAAAAGGGAGTCAGCCCCAGCATTTT. Translating gives CATSRVKGSQPQHF.

The chain combines TRBV30 with TRBJ2-5; D gene uncertain. Germline lookup yields CDR1 GTSNPN and CDR2 SVGIG (reference sequence). The V gene lost 0 bases and the J gene lost 4 bases, with 6 bases spanning the gap. The CDR3 contains 12 residues. CDR3 coding DNA: TGTGCCTGGAGTGTGGTCGGAGAGACCCAGTACTTC. Its protein product is CAWSVVGETQYF.

This clone was seen only a few times. The gene calls are TRBV6-5 and TRBJ1-3; 9 bases agree with TRBD1. CDR3 length equals 15 residues. Germline-derived CDR1 and CDR2 are MNHEY and SVGAGI. V shed 2 bases and J 1 base; nucleotides not matched to a gene: 0. The CDR3 DNA reads TGTGCCAGCAGTTACGGGACAGGGTCTGGAAACACCATATATTTT. Its translation is CASSYGTGSGNTIYF.

This rearrangement joins TRBV19 to TRBJ1-3; D uncertain. V was pared by 3 bases and J by 2 bases, with 8 bases between. The germline V gene encodes CDR1 LNHDA and CDR2 SQIVND (reference sequence). The CDR3 runs to 14 residues. CDR3 in DNA: TGTGCCAGTAGTATTGGGAGCGCTGGAAACACCATATATTTT. This translates into CASSIGSAGNTIYF.

This CDR3 is CASRPDSTLGNTIYF. CDR3 sequence (DNA): TGTGCCAGCCGGCCGGACAGTACTCTTGGAAACACCATATATTTT. The rearrangement links TRBV19 to TRBJ1-3; maybe TRBD1 (6 bases). The length of the CDR3 is 15 residues. Germline CDR1 is LNHDA and CDR2 is SQIVND (reference sequence). V was cut by 9 bases and J by 3 bases, with 18 bases left in between.

In nucleotides, the CDR3 is TGTGCCATCAGTGAGGCGGGAGCTGAGCAGTTCTTC. It codes for CAISEAGAEQFF. The chain recombines TRBV10-3 with TRBJ2-1; 7 bases align to TRBD2. The germline V gene has CDR1 ENHRY and CDR2 SYGVKD. The CDR3 length is 12 residues. Trimming removed 2 bases from V and 9 bases from J; junction bases left unmatched: 1.

This chain links TRBV6-1 with TRBJ2-5; TRBD2 matches 7 bases. Germline assignment: CDR1 MNHNS and CDR2 SASEGT. Germline trimming cut 7 bases from V and 5 bases from J; bases unmatched to any gene: 7. This CDR3 spans 13 amino acids. The CDR3 loop reads CASTTTSPETQYF. The CDR3 coding sequence is TGTGCCAGCACCACGACTAGCCCTGAGACCCAGTACTTC.

The chain recombines TRBV14 with TRBJ1-4; D is unresolved. Trimming removed 5 bases at V and 0 bases at J, with 10 bases between. Germline CDR1 reads SGHDN; CDR2 reads FVKESK. The CDR3 sequence is 15 residues long. For the CDR3, the DNA is TGTGCCAGCAGCGCTCATACTGCAACTAATGAAAAACTGTTTTTT. Its translation: CASSAHTATNEKLFF. The whole variable domain, remainder taken from reference TRBV14 and TRBJ1-4, is EAGVTQFPSHSVIEKGQTVTLRCDPISGHDNLYWYRRVMGKEIKFLLHFVKESKQDESGMPNNRFLAERTGGTYSTLKVQPAELEDSGVYFCASSAHTATNEKLFFGSGTQLSVL.

This chain links TRBV29-1 with TRBJ2-2; TRBD2 might be the D (7 bases). V was pared by 5 bases and J by 6 bases, with 13 bases between. The CDR3 length is 13 residues. Germline V gives CDR1 SQVTM, CDR2 ANQGSEA. CDR3 region: CSVRWGGPGELFF. The CDR3 coding sequence is TGCAGCGTTAGGTGGGGGGGCCCCGGGGAGCTGTTTTTT.

The CDR3 coding sequence is TGTGCCTGGAGTGTACAGGGGGACATTCAGTACTTC. Amino acids: CAWSVQGDIQYF. The rearrangement joins TRBV30 to TRBJ2-4; 8 bases fit TRBD1. This CDR3 has 12 residues. Trimming at V came to 0 bases and at J to 8 bases, leaving 0 bases not matched to a gene. Germline CDR1 is GTSNPN and CDR2 is SVGIG (reference sequence).

This clone has a handful of counts. CDR3 residues: CASSEDGWDRLNTEAFF. The DNA for the CDR3 is TGTGCCAGCAGTGAAGATGGTTGGGACAGACTGAACACTGAAGCTTTCTTT. V is TRBV6-1 and J is TRBJ1-1, with 7 nucleotides matching TRBD1. Germline CDR1 is MNHNS and CDR2 is SASEGT. V gave up 1 base and J gave up 0 bases; unmatched junction bases: 8. The length of the CDR3 is 17 residues.

V usage is TRBV2 and J usage is TRBJ2-3, with 7 nucleotides matching TRBD1. Germline-derived CDR1 and CDR2 are SNHLY and FYNNEI. With 6 bases clipped from V and 0 bases from J, the junction kept 15 bases outside the gene matches. This CDR3 has 18 residues. The CDR3 sequence: CASRPRGQNLVSTDTQYF. The DNA of the CDR3 is TGTGCCAGCAGGCCCAGGGGACAGAATTTAGTGAGCACAGATACGCAGTATTTT.

V usage is TRBV5-1 and J usage is TRBJ2-2; no clear D gene. Per germline, CDR1 SGHRS and CDR2 YFSETQ. V was cut by 1 base and J by 0 bases, with 10 bases left in between. The CDR3 sequence is 16 residues long. This CDR3 is CASSLKRLANTGELFF. The CDR3 bases are TGCGCCAGCAGCTTGAAAAGGCTAGCGAACACCGGGGAGCTGTTTTTT.

The chain uses TRBV10-3 and TRBJ1-1, with TRBD1 matching 7 bases. The CDR3 is 16 residues long. V was pared by 5 bases and J by 3 bases, with 12 bases of the junction left unmatched. The germline gives CDR1 ENHRY, CDR2 SYGVKD. The chain's CDR3 is CAISLGGGQGDTEAFF. The DNA of the CDR3 is TGTGCCATCAGTTTGGGCGGGGGGCAGGGGGACACTGAAGCTTTCTTT.

This clone is a singleton in its sample. The chain carries TRBV19 and TRBJ2-1; 7 nucleotides align to TRBD1. CDR3 length equals 15 residues. Germline V gene lookup returns CDR1 LNHDA and CDR2 SQIVND (reference sequence). V dropped 4 bases and J dropped 6; count of bases not matched to a gene: 9. This chain's CDR3 is CASSRDRTNLNEQFF. The CDR3 DNA reads as TGTGCCAGTAGTAGGGACAGAACAAACCTCAATGAGCAGTTCTTC.

The CDR3 loop is CASSLALGGNEQFF. The CDR3 region has the DNA TGCGCCAGCAGCTTGGCGCTAGGGGGTAATGAGCAGTTCTTC. The chain uses TRBV5-1 and TRBJ2-1, with D perhaps matching TRBD1 (6 bases). The CDR3 runs to 14 residues. Per germline, CDR1 SGHRS and CDR2 YFSETQ. Trimming pared 0 bases from V and 7 bases from J, leaving 11 bases between.

The chain couples TRBV7-3 to TRBJ2-3, with D maybe TRBD1 (6 bases). With 5 bases removed from V and 4 bases from J, the gap between germline ends came to 13 bases. The germline V gene has CDR1 SGHTA and CDR2 FQGTGA. This CDR3 region has 14 residues. The CDR3 DNA follows: TGTGCCAGCAGCGTGGACAGTCTGGCAGATACGCAGTATTTT. Its translation: CASSVDSLADTQYF.

J is TRBJ1-5 and V is TRBV6-5; no clear D. The CDR3 has 14 residues. Germline values: CDR1 MNHEY, CDR2 SVGAGI. V was trimmed by 0 bases and J by 1 base, leaving 4 bases between them. The CDR3 DNA reads as TGTGCCAGCAGTTACTCAAGCAGCAATCAGCCCCAGCATTTT. Its translation is CASSYSSSNQPQHF.

The chain carries TRBV29-1 and TRBJ1-3; D possibly corresponds to TRBD1 (5 bases). Looked up from germline, CDR1 is SQVTM and CDR2 is ANQGSEA. Trimming cost V 4 bases and J 2 bases, with 15 bases left between them. CDR3 length: 15 residues. The CDR3 reads CSVVVGSRAGNTIYF. The DNA for the CDR3 is TGCAGCGTTGTGGTGGGAAGCAGGGCTGGAAACACCATATATTTT.

This chain joins TRBV5-4 and TRBJ2-2; 12 bases agree with TRBD2. J was trimmed by 4 bases and V by 4 bases; bases with no gene match: 8. The CDR3 length is 17 residues. The germline V gene encodes CDR1 SGHNT and CDR2 YYREEE (reference sequence). CDR3 amino acids: CASSDLAGGLGTGELFF. The CDR3 region has the DNA TGTGCCAGCAGCGATCTAGCGGGAGGGTTAGGCACCGGGGAGCTGTTTTTT. Using reference TRBV5-4 and TRBJ2-2 for the parts outside the CDR3, the full variable domain is ETGVTQSPTHLIKTRGQQVTLRCSSQSGHNTVSWYQQALGQGPQFIFQYYREEENGRGNFPPRFSGLQFPNYSSELNVNALELDDSALYLCASSDLAGGLGTGELFFGEGSRLTVL.

V and J are TRBV2 and TRBJ1-5; 8 bases align to TRBD1. Germline-derived CDR1 and CDR2 are SNHLY and FYNNEI. The CDR3 sequence is 15 residues long. V lost 5 bases, J lost 6 bases, and 9 bases stayed unmatched. The CDR3 DNA reads TGTGCCAGCAGTATTGGACAGGGAGGAGGTCAGCCCCAGCATTTT. Residues: CASSIGQGGGQPQHF.

The rearrangement uses TRBV2 and TRBJ1-2; 10 nucleotides line up with TRBD1. From germline, CDR1 is SNHLY and CDR2 FYNNEI. The CDR3 covers 15 residues. Losses at the gene ends were 1 base for V and 3 bases for J; bases not matched to a gene: 2. In DNA form, the CDR3 reads TGTGCCAGCAGTGAAGGGGGGACAGGGGACTATGGCTACACCTTC. Amino acids: CASSEGGTGDYGYTF.